This is a list of T cell receptor beta chains from one sample in a study of blood T cells in healthy people across ages. TCRdb re-analysed the 5' RACE reads in MiXCR, keeping a single row per CDR3 protein. This table holds about 1.4 million distinct CDR3 sequences, approximately 59% found once. Sequenced sample: blood. The receptors were sampled from a man aged 18 to 29 in good health. CDR3s include the opening cysteine and the closing phenylalanine or tryptophan. D genes are given only for firm matches. Expanded clones are given a class, and other clones once, few, many or no size at all.

D: TRBD1
size: few
V: TRBV10-3
J: TRBJ2-7
DNA: TGTGCCATCAGTGACCCAGGGGGCGCCTCCTACGAGCAGTACTTC
CDR3: CAISDPGGASYEQYF

D: NA
size: once
V: TRBV7-2
J: TRBJ2-5
DNA: TGTGCCAGCAGCTTAGCGCAATGGGGCCAAGAGACCCAGTACTTC
CDR3: CASSLAQWGQETQYF

D: TRBD1
size: NA
V: TRBV20-1
J: TRBJ2-6
DNA: TGCAGTGCTAGCAGGGGGTTGTTAGCTGGGGCCAACGTCCTGACTTTC
CDR3: CSASRGLLAGANVLTF

D: TRBD2
size: few
V: TRBV29-1
J: TRBJ2-1
DNA: TGCAGCGTTGCTAGTACTAGCGGGAGAAGGGCCAATGAGCAGTTCTTC
CDR3: CSVASTSGRRANEQFF

D: TRBD1
size: few
V: TRBV28
J: TRBJ2-7
DNA: TGTGCCAGCACTCTGACAGGGTGGAACGAGCAGTACTTC
CDR3: CASTLTGWNEQYF

D: TRBD2
size: NA
V: TRBV7-6
J: TRBJ2-1
DNA: TGTGCCAGCAGCTTAGCGGTAGCGGGGGGCCCCTTACAATATGAGCAGTTCTTC
CDR3: CASSLAVAGGPLQYEQFF

D: NA
size: NA
V: TRBV3-1
J: TRBJ2-7
DNA: TGTGCCAGCAGCCGGGTCCCCCAGGAGGCAGCGGACTCCTACGAGCAGTACTTC
CDR3: CASSRVPQEAADSYEQYF

D: NA
size: NA
V: TRBV21-1
J: TRBJ2-5
DNA: TGTGCCAGCAGCAGCCGGGGCGGATTGTACTTC
CDR3: CASSSRGGLYF

D: NA
size: NA
V: TRBV4-1
J: TRBJ1-1
DNA: TGCGCCAGCAGCCAATATCTAATGAACACTGAAGCTTTCTTT
CDR3: CASSQYLMNTEAFF

D: NA
size: NA
V: TRBV29-1
J: TRBJ1-4
DNA: TGCAGCGTTGAAGCTTCAGGTGGAGGAAAACTGTTTTTT
CDR3: CSVEASGGGKLFF